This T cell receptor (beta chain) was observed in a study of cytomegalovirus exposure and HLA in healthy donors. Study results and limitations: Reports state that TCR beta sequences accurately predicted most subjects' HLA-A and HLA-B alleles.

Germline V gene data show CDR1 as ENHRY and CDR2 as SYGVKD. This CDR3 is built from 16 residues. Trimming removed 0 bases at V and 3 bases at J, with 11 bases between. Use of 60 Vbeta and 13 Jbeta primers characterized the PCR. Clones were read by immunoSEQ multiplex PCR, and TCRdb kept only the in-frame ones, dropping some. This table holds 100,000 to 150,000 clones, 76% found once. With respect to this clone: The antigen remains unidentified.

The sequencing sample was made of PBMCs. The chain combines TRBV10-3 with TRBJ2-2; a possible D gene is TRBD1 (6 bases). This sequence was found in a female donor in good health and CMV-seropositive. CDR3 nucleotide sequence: TGTGCCATCAGTGAGTCGAGCAACAGGGACACCGGGGAGCTGTTTTTT. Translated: CAISESSNRDTGELFF.